The rows below give T cell receptor beta chains drawn from one sample of a study of early T cells in non-severe SARS-CoV-2 infection. TCRdb called the 5' RACE reads again in MiXCR, with one record for every CDR3 protein. The sample has about 70,000 distinct CDR3 sequences; roughly 15% are singletons. The sample was whole blood, taken at baseline. The source of these receptors is an adult who was a healthcare worker with PCR-confirmed SARS-CoV-2 infection or an uninfected control (not recorded which). Both conserved end residues are part of each CDR3. The D gene is left open where the match is weak. Not all rows give a size; the values are once, few, many and, for expanded clones, a class.

j_gene | d_gene | abundance | v_gene | CDR3aa | CDR3nt
TRBJ2-1 | TRBD1 | - | TRBV5-1 | CASSGGQGLSYNEQFF | TGCGCCAGCAGCGGCGGACAGGGCCTCTCCTACAATGAGCAGTTCTTC
TRBJ1-4 | - | - | TRBV20-1 | CSARTGPSGEKLFF | TGCAGTGCTAGGACCGGGCCGAGTGGCGAAAAACTGTTTTTT
TRBJ2-5 | TRBD1 | few | TRBV5-1 | CASSLQGAYGETQYF | TGCGCCAGCAGCTTGCAGGGGGCCTACGGAGAGACCCAGTACTTC
TRBJ1-1 | TRBD1 | many | TRBV10-3 | CAIKPGQQNTEAFF | TGTGCCATCAAACCGGGACAGCAGAACACTGAAGCTTTCTTT
TRBJ1-6 | - | - | TRBV14 | CASSLRGLHF | TGTGCCAGCAGCCTGAGGGGACTCCACTTT
TRBJ1-1 | TRBD1 | few | TRBV29-1 | CSVEGDRGVRFF | TGCAGCGTAGAAGGGGACAGGGGCGTTCGTTTCTTT
TRBJ1-1 | TRBD1 | - | TRBV6-1 | CASSVTGVRATEAFF | TGTGCCAGCAGTGTTACAGGGGTACGGGCCACTGAAGCTTTCTTT
TRBJ1-1 | - | - | TRBV4-1 | CASSPSMARDTEAFF | TGCGCCAGCAGCCCAAGCATGGCTCGGGACACTGAAGCTTTCTTT
TRBJ2-3 | - | - | TRBV3-1 | CASSQERGSDTQYF | TGTGCCAGCAGCCAAGAACGGGGGTCAGATACGCAGTATTTT
TRBJ1-2 | - | few | TRBV2 | CASSELSGYTF | TGTGCCAGCAGTGAATTGAGTGGCTACACCTTC
TRBJ2-1 | - | few | TRBV28 | CASSWPATNNEQFF | TGTGCCAGCAGTTGGCCAGCGACTAACAATGAGCAGTTCTTC
TRBJ2-7 | TRBD1 | once | TRBV5-1 | CASSSPGQGLGLDYEQYF | TGCGCCAGCAGCTCTCCGGGACAGGGGTTGGGACTAGATTACGAGCAGTACTTC
TRBJ1-2 | - | few | TRBV2 | CASSRINYGYTF | TGTGCCAGCAGTCGGATTAACTATGGCTACACCTTC
TRBJ2-2 | - | once | TRBV5-1 | CASSLSVVNTGELFF | TGCGCCAGCAGCTTATCAGTAGTGAACACCGGGGAGCTGTTTTTT
TRBJ2-1 | TRBD2 | - | TRBV12-3/TRBV12-4 | CASKREGEIVLREYEQFF | TGTGCCAGCAAACGGGAGGGGGAGATCGTCCTGCGGGAGTATGAGCAGTTCTTC
TRBJ2-3 | TRBD2 | few | TRBV7-9 | CASSFPTSGGTDTQYF | TGTGCCAGCAGCTTCCCGACTAGCGGAGGCACAGATACGCAGTATTTT
TRBJ2-5 | - | medium-sized | TRBV27 | CASSLLAGPTETQYF | TGTGCCAGCAGTTTATTGGCGGGCCCGACGGAGACCCAGTACTTC
TRBJ2-1 | TRBD2 | once | TRBV27 | CASSSGLARNEQFF | TGTGCCAGCAGTTCGGGACTAGCGCGGAATGAGCAGTTCTTC
TRBJ2-1 | TRBD2 | few | TRBV30 | CALDVAGGRRRNEQFF | TGTGCCCTGGATGTAGCGGGAGGCCGCCGGAGGAATGAGCAGTTCTTC
TRBJ1-5 | - | - | TRBV27 | CASSLRRGQPQHF | TGTGCCAGCAGTTTAAGGAGGGGGCAGCCCCAGCATTTT
TRBJ1-2 | TRBD1 | - | TRBV5-1 | CASSPTGDGYTF | TGCGCCAGCAGCCCCACAGGGGATGGCTACACCTTC
TRBJ2-3 | - | - | TRBV28 | CASSLLSPAQNTQYF | TGTGCCAGCAGTTTATTGTCCCCAGCTCAGAATACGCAGTATTTT
TRBJ1-4 | - | many | TRBV2 | CASSPGVAKTEKLFF | TGTGCCAGCAGCCCCGGAGTGGCTAAGACCGAAAAACTGTTTTTT
TRBJ2-5 | - | - | TRBV7-6 | CASSSRLQGTQYF | TGTGCCAGCAGCTCTAGACTGCAGGGGACCCAGTACTTC
TRBJ2-1 | TRBD2 | - | TRBV19 | CASSIDLSSGRREFF | TGTGCCAGTAGTATAGATCTCTCTAGCGGGAGGCGGGAGTTCTTC